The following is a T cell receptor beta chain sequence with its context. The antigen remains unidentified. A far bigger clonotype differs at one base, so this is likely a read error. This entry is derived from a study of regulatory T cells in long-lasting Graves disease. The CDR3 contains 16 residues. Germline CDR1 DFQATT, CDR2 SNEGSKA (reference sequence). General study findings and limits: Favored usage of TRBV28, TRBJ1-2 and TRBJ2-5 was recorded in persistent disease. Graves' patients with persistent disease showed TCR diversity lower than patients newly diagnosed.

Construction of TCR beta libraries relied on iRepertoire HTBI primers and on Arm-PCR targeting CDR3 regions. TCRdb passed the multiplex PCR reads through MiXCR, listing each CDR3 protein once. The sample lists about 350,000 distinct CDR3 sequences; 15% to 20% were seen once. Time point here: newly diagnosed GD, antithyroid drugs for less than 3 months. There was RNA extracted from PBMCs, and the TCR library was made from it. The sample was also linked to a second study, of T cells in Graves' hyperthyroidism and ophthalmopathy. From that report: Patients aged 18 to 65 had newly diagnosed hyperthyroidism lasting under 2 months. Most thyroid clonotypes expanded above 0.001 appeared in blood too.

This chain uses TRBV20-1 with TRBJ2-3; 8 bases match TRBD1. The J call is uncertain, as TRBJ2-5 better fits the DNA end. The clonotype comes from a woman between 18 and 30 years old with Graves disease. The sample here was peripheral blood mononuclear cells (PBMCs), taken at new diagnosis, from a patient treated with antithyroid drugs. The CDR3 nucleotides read TGCAGTGCCCCCCGAGCAGGGACAGGCCGCCAAGATACCCAGTACTTC. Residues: CSAPRAGTGRQDTQYF.